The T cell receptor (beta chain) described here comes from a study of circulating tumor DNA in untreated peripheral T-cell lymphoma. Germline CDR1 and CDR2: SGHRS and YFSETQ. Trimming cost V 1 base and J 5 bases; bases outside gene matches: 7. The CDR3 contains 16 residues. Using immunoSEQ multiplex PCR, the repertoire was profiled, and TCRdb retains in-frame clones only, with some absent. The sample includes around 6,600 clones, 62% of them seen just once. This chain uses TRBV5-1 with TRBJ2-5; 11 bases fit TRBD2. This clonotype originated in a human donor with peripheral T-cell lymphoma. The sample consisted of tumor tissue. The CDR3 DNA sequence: TGCGCCAGCAGCTTGAATAGCGGGAGGGCGGGGGAGACCCAGTACTTC. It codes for CASSLNSGRAGETQYF.